A single sample is the source of the 4 T cell receptor beta chains below, sequenced in a study of T cells in Graves' hyperthyroidism and ophthalmopathy. RNA transcripts provided the source from which TCR beta CDR3 regions were amplified. The HTBI primer set served for first-round RT-PCR of the TCR CDR3. TCRdb called the multiplex PCR reads again in MiXCR, with one record for every CDR3 protein. The table lists under 650,000 distinct CDR3 sequences, roughly 15% of them singletons. The sample consisted of blood. These receptors were collected from a woman aged 25 to 39 with Graves' hyperthyroidism.

J is TRBJ1-2 and V is TRBV29-1; TRBD1 matches at 7 bases. There are 12 residues in the CDR3. After removal of 7 bases from V and 4 bases from J, the junction contained 6 bases not matched to a gene. The germline CDR1 and CDR2 sequences are SQVTM and ANQGSEA. DNA of the CDR3: TGCAGCGGACGGACAGGACCCTATGGCTACACCTTC. Translating gives CSGRTGPYGYTF.

This clonotype was found many times. The rearrangement links TRBV7-9 to TRBJ2-7; possibly TRBD1 for D (5 bases). The length of the CDR3 is 15 residues. V lost 4 bases and J 1 base, leaving 14 bases between the germline ends. Germline CDR1 and CDR2: SEHNR and FQNEAQ (reference sequence). CDR3 sequence reads: CASSSTGSGSYEQYF. In nucleotides, the CDR3 is TGTGCCAGCAGCTCTACAGGAAGTGGGTCCTACGAGCAGTACTTC.

This clonotype was picked up many times. This chain connects TRBV6-1 to TRBJ1-1, with 11 positions matching TRBD1. V gave up 6 bases and J gave up 4 bases; unmatched junction bases: 7. The germline V gene has CDR1 MNHNS and CDR2 SASEGT. The CDR3 covers 15 residues. Here the CDR3 reads CASSRTGGEGTEAFF. In DNA form, the CDR3 reads TGTGCCAGCAGCCGGACAGGGGGCGAGGGCACTGAAGCTTTCTTT.

This clonotype was seen only a few times. This sequence joins TRBV5-1 and TRBJ2-7; D remains ambiguous. V gave up 1 base and J gave up 1 base, with 12 bases separating them. CDR1 and CDR2 (germline): SGHRS, YFSETQ. The CDR3 extends over 15 amino acids. The CDR3 reads CASSLISTPSYEQYF. CDR3 DNA: TGCGCCAGCAGCTTGATATCGACCCCTTCCTACGAGCAGTACTTC.